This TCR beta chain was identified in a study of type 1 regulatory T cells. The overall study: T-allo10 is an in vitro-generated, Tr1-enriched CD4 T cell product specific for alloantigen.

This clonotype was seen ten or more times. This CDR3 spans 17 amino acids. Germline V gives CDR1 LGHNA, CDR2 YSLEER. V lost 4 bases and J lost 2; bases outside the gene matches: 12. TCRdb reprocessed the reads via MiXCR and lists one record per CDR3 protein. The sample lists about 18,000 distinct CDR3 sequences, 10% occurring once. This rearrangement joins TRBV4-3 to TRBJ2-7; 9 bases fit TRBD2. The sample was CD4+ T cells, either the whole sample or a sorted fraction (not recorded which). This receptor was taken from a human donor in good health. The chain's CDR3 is CASSRAIAGVPPYEQYF. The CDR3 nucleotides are TGCGCCAGCAGCCGAGCCATAGCGGGGGTCCCCCCCTACGAGCAGTACTTC.